The source of this T cell receptor beta chain is a study of shared clonotypes between healthy human individuals. Study-level background: Sampling drew on donors who were a couple of women and a few men aged 18 to 49.

The study separated CD4+ cells into CD45RA+ naive and CD45RA-negative memory subsets. Broader study findings: Shared across a handful of donors were 4% to 6% of the naive CD4 clonotypes. The generation probabilities recorded for non-shared clonotypes fell below those of clonotypes shared by all four donors.

The table came from immunoSEQ multiplex PCR; TCRdb's copy has only in-frame clones and leaves some out. The sample includes 2 million to 3 million clones, more than 85% of them seen just once. The CDR3 is 12 amino acids. Germline V gene lookup returns CDR1 ENHRY and CDR2 SYGVKD. J was trimmed by 6 bases and V by 7 bases; bases with no gene match: 5. Turning to this clone: Its antigen is not known.

The chain combines TRBV10-3 with TRBJ2-7, with 8 bases identical to TRBD1. The sample taken for sequencing was naive CD4+ T cells from PBMCs. The subset denotes: CD45RA+ positively selected. The TCR originated in a man aged 18 to 30 in good health. Some clones in this sample may be carry-over from other donors' samples. This CDR3 is CAITTGAGEQYF. The CDR3, as DNA: TGTGCCATCACGACAGGGGCCGGCGAGCAGTACTTC.